The 5 T cell receptor beta chains given below trace back to one sample, sequenced in a study of Ad26.COV2.S vaccination and SARS-CoV-2 variants. Sequenced by immunoSEQ multiplex PCR; TCRdb stores in-frame clones only, minus some. The sample lists 300,000 to 350,000 clones, 88% occurring once. Stated treatment: roughly 20 received Ad26.COV2.S at low or high dose, single or two shots; roughly 5 received placebo; per-sample allocation not given. Vaccine and placebo recipients were sampled on day 63 after the first injection. The specimen comprised peripheral blood, sampled in a trial of Ad26.COV2.S vaccine versus placebo. These receptors were collected from a person aged 18 to 65 who received the Ad26.COV2.S COVID-19 vaccine or a placebo.

The chain couples TRBV27 to TRBJ1-1; TRBD1 might be the D (5 bases). V was trimmed by 0 bases and J by 4 bases, leaving 12 bases between them. Germline loops: CDR1 MNHEY, CDR2 SMNVEV (reference sequence). The CDR3 runs 15 residues. CDR3 nucleotides: TGTGCCAGCAGTTTATCCCCAGGGTGGGGCACTGAAGCTTTCTTT. Translated: CASSLSPGWGTEAFF.

This chain connects TRBV3-1 (or the pseudogene TRBV3-2) to TRBJ1-6, with D hard to call. The CDR3 totals 15 residues. The germline V and J ends were trimmed by 4 bases and 5 bases, with 12 bases remaining between them. Germline V gives CDR1 LGHDT, CDR2 YNNKEL (reference sequence). The CDR3 bases are TGTGCCAGCAGCCGGACCGAAACTGATAATTCACCCCTCCACTTT. This sequence encodes CASSRTETDNSPLHF.

The J gene is TRBJ2-1, the V gene TRBV5-1; D is unresolved. The CDR3 contains 13 residues. Deletions cut 7 bases from V and 0 bases from J, with 8 bases between. In germline, CDR1 is SGHRS, CDR2 YFSETQ. The CDR3 reads CASSEFSYNEQFF. The CDR3 DNA follows: TGCGCCAGCTCTGAGTTCTCCTACAATGAGCAGTTCTTC.

This clone appeared once. The rearrangement links TRBV10-3 to TRBJ2-7; TRBD2 matches 11 bases. The germline V gene encodes CDR1 ENHRY and CDR2 SYGVKD. The CDR3 runs 16 residues. V lost 3 bases, J lost 1 base, and 5 bases stayed unmatched. Here the CDR3 reads CAISDLAGGSSYEQYF. Written as DNA, the CDR3 is TGTGCCATCAGTGATCTAGCGGGGGGATCGTCCTACGAGCAGTACTTC.

The chain's CDR3 is CASRLGGLDGYTF. The CDR3 bases are TGTGCCAGCAGATTAGGGGGCCTCGATGGCTACACCTTC. The V call is TRBV6-5, the J call TRBJ1-2, with 7 bases that match TRBD1. The V and J ends lost 6 bases and 6 bases, in that order; junction bases with no gene match: 7. This CDR3 contains 13 residues. CDR1 and CDR2 (germline): MNHEY, SVGAGI.